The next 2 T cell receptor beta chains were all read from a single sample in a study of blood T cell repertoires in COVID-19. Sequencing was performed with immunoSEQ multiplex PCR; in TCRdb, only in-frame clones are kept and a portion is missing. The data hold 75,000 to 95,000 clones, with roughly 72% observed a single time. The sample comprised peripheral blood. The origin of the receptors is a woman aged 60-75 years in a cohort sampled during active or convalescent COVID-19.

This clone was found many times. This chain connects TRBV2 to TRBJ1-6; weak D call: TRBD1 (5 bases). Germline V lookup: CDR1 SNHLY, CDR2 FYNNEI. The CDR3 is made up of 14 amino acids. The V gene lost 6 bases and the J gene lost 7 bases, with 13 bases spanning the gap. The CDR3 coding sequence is TGTGCCAGCAGGGGCGACAGTGAAAATTCACCCCTCCACTTT. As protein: CASRGDSENSPLHF.

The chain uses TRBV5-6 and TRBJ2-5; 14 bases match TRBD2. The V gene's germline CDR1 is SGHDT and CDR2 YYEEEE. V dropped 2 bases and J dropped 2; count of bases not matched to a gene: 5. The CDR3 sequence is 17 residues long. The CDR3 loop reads CASSFFRLAGGQETQYF. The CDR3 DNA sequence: TGTGCCAGCAGCTTTTTCCGACTAGCGGGGGGGCAAGAGACCCAGTACTTC.